This record covers a single T cell receptor (beta chain). What it binds is unknown. This CDR3 is also generated by other DNA sequences in the sample. Trimming left V 0 bases short and J 0 bases short, with 7 bases between. The CDR3 contains 14 residues. The PCR had 60 Vbeta and 13 Jbeta primers. Method: immunoSEQ multiplex PCR; TCRdb's copy keeps in-frame clones and lacks some. The data hold over 100,000 clones, with 50% to 75% observed a single time. The source of the sample is a study of cytomegalovirus exposure and HLA in healthy donors. General study points: Cytomegalovirus-associated status was assigned to about 160 TCR beta chains. Most subjects' HLA-A and HLA-B alleles were reportedly predicted from TCR beta sequences.

What was sequenced was PBMCs. This clonotype originated in a woman between 40 and 55 years old in good health and CMV-seropositive. The rearrangement links TRBV5-3 to TRBJ2-7; D is uncertain. TRBV5-3 is reported as an ORF; its role is uncertain. This CDR3 reads CARSLDASSYEQYF. The DNA of the CDR3 is TGTGCCAGAAGCTTGGATGCGAGCTCCTACGAGCAGTACTTC.